One TCR beta chain is described in this entry. Its antigen specificity is not known. The junction departs from the called germline gene at one end, perhaps through a read error. Ophthalmopathy patients had moderately to severely active disease, Clinical Activity Score of at least 3, NOSPECS grade of at least 4, and disease duration under 3 months. Anyone with other autoimmune diseases, uncontrolled infections, pregnancy or lactation was excluded from the study. Clinical symptoms, serum thyroxine, TRAb, thyroid ultrasound and orbital computed tomography were used for diagnosis. Ficoll-Paque density gradient centrifugation was used to isolate PBMCs from about 9.4 ml of fresh peripheral blood. Total RNA was extracted using Trizol reagent, and RNA quality was checked on an Agilent 2100 Bioanalyzer. The CDR3 spans 15 residues, from the cysteine through the phenylalanine. The retained sequence is limited to the CDR3, 45 bases, with the frame set at the first base. The germline V gene encodes CDR1 WSHSY and CDR2 SAAADI.

TCR beta CDR3 regions were amplified from RNA transcripts for repertoire sequencing. A first-round RT-PCR used HTBI primers with the Qiagen OneStep RT-PCR kit, followed by a second-round multiplex PCR, size selection and purification. Sequencing of the libraries was carried out on an Illumina HiSeq2000 in paired-end mode with 100 bp reads. The authors' analysis ran thus. SOAPnuke was used for read processing, and reads with adapters, uncalled bases, a mean Phred below 15, or no exact constant-primer or identifier match were discarded. COPE v1.2.5 was used to merge high-quality paired reads. Each unique nucleotide sequence was treated as a clonotype, and MiTCR v1.1 was used to align the clonotypes to the IMGT TRB V, D and J references. The analysis was limited to V-J combinations with a frequency above 0.0001, which together covered 98% to 99.2% of repertoires. For each V-J combination, a TCR clonal expansion and chaos score was defined as the ratio of F50 clonal expansion to chaos observed in the TCRdist matrix. Welch's t-statistics and random forest were used to reduce features to approximately 13 V-J combinations, which were fed into a naive Bayes classifier. The similarity between thyroid and blood repertoires was quantified using the Morisita-Horn index. The raw public data were reprocessed by TCRdb itself: fastp quality trimming at Q25, MiXCR clonotype calling, in-frame beta chains only. Rows with one shared CDR3 protein collapse into an entry with the most common genes and DNA. The V and J calls here are based on TCRdb, not the publication. In all, the sample holds about 740,000 distinct CDR3 sequences, and around 40% of those were seen once. 40% to 45% of the sample lies in the top ten.

These data originate in a study of Graves' ophthalmopathy and Graves' hyperthyroidism (dated by TCRdb to the late 2010s). For the study in its entirety: Peripheral blood was collected at initial diagnosis, before any treatment. To explore V-J signatures distinguishing ophthalmopathy from hyperthyroidism, a discovery set of 100 or so patients (about 44 ophthalmopathy, 55 to 60 stable hyperthyroidism) was enrolled. An independent validation cohort was composed of roughly 19 hyperthyroidism patients and 17 patients who later progressed from hyperthyroidism to ophthalmopathy. After sampling, hyperthyroidism patients received methimazole starting at 30 mg daily, and ophthalmopathy patients received high-dose intravenous methylprednisolone. To tell Graves' ophthalmopathy apart from Graves' hyperthyroidism, and to predict which patients would progress to ophthalmopathy, the study relied on TCR beta repertoire signatures. In total, approximately 140 blood samples were TCR-sequenced: 40 to 45 ophthalmopathy, over 70 hyperthyroidism and 17 hyperthyroidism-to-ophthalmopathy patients. In roughly six hyperthyroidism patients, the T-cell repertoire of thyroid tissue was compared with the T-cell repertoire of blood. Points the paper makes about the study in general: No statistical method was used to predetermine the sample size, and group allocation was not hidden from the investigators. In validation, the model predicted ophthalmopathy progression with 70.59% sensitivity and around 72% specificity; around twelve predicted patients were CT-confirmed with GO in a median of 6.5 months. Most expanded thyroid clonotypes with a frequency above 0.001 also appeared in blood, which suggests that blood repertoires may reflect the immune response in the thyroid. The 13-signature model separated ophthalmopathy from stable hyperthyroidism with approximately 85% sensitivity and 81.08% specificity in cross-validation, and 80%/75% in the test set.

This TCR was sampled from an adult man with Graves' ophthalmopathy. The sample comprised peripheral blood. In this chain, TRBV10-2 is recombined with TRBJ2-7; 9 bases in the middle match TRBD2. The CDR3 is CASRPLAGPYYEQYF. At the DNA level, the sequence is TGTGCCAGCAGACCTCTAGCGGGACCCTACTACGAGCAGTACTTC.